This T cell receptor beta chain was sequenced in a study of T cells in localized non-small cell lung cancer. Study results and caveats: Higher T cell density in the blood was associated with longer overall survival, whereas higher adjacent-lung clonality associated with shorter survival.

Profiling relied on immunoSEQ multiplex PCR, and the TCRdb table lists in-frame clones only, not all of them. This sample has just under 30,000 clones, with about 89% found just once. A word on this clone: What it recognizes is unknown.

This CDR3 contains 16 residues. CDR1 is SQVTM, CDR2 ANQGSEA, per germline. Trimming at V came to 2 bases and at J to 4 bases, leaving 11 bases not matched to a gene. The TCR sequence derives from a woman aged 40 to 75 with stage I lung adenocarcinoma. The gene calls are TRBV29-1 and TRBJ2-3; TRBD2 aligns across 8 bases. Here the sequenced sample was peripheral blood, taken before any cancer treatment. CDR3 loop: CSVESGSLRLPDTQYF. The CDR3 DNA reads as TGCAGCGTTGAAAGCGGGAGTCTTCGGCTCCCAGATACGCAGTATTTT.